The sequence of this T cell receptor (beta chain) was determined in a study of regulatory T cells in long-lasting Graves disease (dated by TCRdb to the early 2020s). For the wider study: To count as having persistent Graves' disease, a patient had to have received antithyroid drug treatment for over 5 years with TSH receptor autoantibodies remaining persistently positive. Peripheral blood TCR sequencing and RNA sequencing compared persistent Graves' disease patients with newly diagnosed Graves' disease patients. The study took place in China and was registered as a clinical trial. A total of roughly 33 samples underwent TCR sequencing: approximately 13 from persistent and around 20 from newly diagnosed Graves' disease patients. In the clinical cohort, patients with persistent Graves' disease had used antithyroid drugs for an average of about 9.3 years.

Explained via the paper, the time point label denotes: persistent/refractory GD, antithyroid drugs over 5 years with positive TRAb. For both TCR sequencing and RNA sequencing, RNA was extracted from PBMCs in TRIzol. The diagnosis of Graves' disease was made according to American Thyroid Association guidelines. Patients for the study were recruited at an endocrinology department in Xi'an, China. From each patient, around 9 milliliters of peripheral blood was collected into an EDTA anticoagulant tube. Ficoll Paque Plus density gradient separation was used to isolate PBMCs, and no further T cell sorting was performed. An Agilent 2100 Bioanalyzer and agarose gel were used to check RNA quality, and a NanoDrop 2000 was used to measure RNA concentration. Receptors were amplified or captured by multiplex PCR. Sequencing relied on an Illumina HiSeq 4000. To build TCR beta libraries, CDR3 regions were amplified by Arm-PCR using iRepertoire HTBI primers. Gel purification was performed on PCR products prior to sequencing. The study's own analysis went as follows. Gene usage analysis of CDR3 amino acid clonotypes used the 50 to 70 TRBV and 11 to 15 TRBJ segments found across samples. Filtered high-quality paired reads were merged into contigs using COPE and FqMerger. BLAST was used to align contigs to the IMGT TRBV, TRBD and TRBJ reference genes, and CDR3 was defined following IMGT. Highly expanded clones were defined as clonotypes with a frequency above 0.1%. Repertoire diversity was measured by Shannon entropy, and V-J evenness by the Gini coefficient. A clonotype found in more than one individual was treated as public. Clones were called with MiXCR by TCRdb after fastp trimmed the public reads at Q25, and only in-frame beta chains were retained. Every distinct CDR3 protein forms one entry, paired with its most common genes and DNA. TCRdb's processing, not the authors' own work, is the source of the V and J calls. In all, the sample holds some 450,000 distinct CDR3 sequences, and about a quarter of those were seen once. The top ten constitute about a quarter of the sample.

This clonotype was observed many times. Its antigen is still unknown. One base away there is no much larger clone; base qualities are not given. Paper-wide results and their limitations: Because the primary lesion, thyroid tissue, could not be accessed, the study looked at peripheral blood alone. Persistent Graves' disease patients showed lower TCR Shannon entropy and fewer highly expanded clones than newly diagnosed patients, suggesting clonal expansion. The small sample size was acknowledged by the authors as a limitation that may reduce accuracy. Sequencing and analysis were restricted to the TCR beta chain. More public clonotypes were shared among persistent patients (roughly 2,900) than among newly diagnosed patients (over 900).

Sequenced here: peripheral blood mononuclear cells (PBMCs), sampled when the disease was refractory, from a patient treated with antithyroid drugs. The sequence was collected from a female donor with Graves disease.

The CDR3 protein is CSARDLGSYGYTF. The nucleotides read TGCAGTGCTAGAGATCTGGGGTCCTATGGCTACACCTTC. The sequence is built from TRBV20-1 and TRBJ1-2; no D gene can be assigned with confidence. CDR1 and CDR2 are read off the germline V gene (reference sequence) as DFQATT and SNEGSKA. V loses 0 bases, J loses 4 bases, and the germline ends lie 9 bases apart. From the cysteine through the phenylalanine, the CDR3 covers 13 amino acids. The kept DNA is CDR3 alone, 39 bases in frame from the first base.